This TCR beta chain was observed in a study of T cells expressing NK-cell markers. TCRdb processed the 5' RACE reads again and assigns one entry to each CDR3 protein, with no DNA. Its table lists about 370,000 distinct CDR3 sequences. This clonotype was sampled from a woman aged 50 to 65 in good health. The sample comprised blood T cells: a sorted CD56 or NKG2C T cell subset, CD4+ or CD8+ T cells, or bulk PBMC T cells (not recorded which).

CDR3 protein: CASGLGTGTGELFF. The chain links TRBV12-5 to TRBJ2-2; lacking DNA, the TRBD2 call made by TCRdb goes unchecked. From germline, CDR1 is LGHNT and CDR2 FRNRAP. The CDR3 is made up of 14 amino acids.